Here is one TCR beta chain with its context. The CDR3 end is not reached by the read, which stops 3 residues before it; the germline J gene fills it in. The record originates from a study of T cells in women clearing cervical HPV infection. In the study overall: Controls' single incident HPV16 infection cleared within 12 months without precancer. Blood came at first lesion visit for cases, post-clearance for controls.

The germline V and J ends were trimmed by 2 bases and 5 bases, with 19 bases remaining between them. Germline V gene sequence: CDR1 MNHNS, CDR2 SASEGT. The CDR3 covers 16 residues. Assay used: immunoSEQ multiplex PCR; TCRdb lists only in-frame clones, some missing. Its table records fewer than 40,000 clones. The chain carries TRBV6-1 and TRBJ2-7; the D gene is possibly TRBD1 (6 bases). The receptor's source is a woman aged 18 to 75 with a cervical HPV16 infection that either progressed to CIN3+ or cleared (not recorded which). Sequenced: blood buffy coat. The CDR3 is CASSENTGFFNHEQYF. The CDR3 bases that were read are TGTGCCAGCAGTGAAAATACAGGGTTCTTTAACCACGAG.